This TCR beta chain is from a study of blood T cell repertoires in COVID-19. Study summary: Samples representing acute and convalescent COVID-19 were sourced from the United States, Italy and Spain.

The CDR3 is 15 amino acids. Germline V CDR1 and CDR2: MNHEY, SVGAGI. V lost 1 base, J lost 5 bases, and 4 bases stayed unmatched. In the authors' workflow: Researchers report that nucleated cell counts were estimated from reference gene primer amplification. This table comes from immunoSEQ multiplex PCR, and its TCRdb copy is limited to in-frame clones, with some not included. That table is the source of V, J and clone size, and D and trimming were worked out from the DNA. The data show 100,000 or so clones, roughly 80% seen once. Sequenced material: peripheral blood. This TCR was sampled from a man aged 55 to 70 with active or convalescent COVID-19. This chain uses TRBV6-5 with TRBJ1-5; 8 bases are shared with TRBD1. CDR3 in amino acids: CASSYWGQDDQPQHF. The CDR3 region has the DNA TGTGCCAGCAGTTACTGGGGACAGGATGATCAGCCCCAGCATTTT.